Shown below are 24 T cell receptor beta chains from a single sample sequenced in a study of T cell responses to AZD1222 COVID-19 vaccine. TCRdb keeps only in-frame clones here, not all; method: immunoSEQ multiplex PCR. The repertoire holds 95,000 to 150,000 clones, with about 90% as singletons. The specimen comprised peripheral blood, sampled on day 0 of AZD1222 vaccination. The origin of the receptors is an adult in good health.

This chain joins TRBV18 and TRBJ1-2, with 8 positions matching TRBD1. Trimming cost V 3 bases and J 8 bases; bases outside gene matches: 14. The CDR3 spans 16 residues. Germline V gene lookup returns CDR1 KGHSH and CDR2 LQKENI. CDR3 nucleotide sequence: TGTGCCAGCTCACCGGGACCGGGACAGGCCCCTTCCGGCTACACCTTC. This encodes CASSPGPGQAPSGYTF.

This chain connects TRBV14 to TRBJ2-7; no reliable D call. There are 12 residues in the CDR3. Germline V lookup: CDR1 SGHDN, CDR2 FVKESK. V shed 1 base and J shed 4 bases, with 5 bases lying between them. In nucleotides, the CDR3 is TGTGCCAGCAGCCAAGGGCCTTACGAGCAGTACTTC. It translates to CASSQGPYEQYF.

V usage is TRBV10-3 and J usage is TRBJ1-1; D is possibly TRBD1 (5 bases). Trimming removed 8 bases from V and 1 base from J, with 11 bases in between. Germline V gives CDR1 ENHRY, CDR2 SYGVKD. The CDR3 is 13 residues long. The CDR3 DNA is TGTGCCATCCAAAGTGGGGGGAACACTGAAGCTTTCTTT. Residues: CAIQSGGNTEAFF.

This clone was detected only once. The CDR3 bases are TGTGCCAGCAGTTTCGTCCCGGCAGAGACCCAGTACTTC. Translated, it gives CASSFVPAETQYF. The gene calls are TRBV6-2 or TRBV6-3 and TRBJ2-5; D is ambiguous. V was shortened by 4 bases and J by 4 bases, with 10 bases between the two germline ends. Germline V gene lookup returns CDR1 MNHEY and CDR2 SVGEGT. The CDR3 has 13 residues.

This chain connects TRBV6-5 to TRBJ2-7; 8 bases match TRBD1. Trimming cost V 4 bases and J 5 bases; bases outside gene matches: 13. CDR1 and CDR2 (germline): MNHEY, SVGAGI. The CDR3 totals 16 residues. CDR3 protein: CASSSLRTGQDDEQYF. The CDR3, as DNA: TGTGCCAGCAGTTCACTCCGGACGGGACAGGACGACGAGCAGTACTTC.

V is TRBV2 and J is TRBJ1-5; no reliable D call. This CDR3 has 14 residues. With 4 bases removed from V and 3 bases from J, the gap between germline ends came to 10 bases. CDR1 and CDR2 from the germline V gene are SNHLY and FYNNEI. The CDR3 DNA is TGTGCCAGCAGTGCTACCAGGAACAATCAGCCCCAGCATTTT. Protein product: CASSATRNNQPQHF.

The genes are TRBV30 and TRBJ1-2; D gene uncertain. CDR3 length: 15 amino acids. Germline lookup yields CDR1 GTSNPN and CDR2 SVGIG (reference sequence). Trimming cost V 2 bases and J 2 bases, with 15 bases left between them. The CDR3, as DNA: TGTGCCTGGAGTATAGGATCGTCCCTAAACTATGGCTACACCTTC. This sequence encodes CAWSIGSSLNYGYTF.

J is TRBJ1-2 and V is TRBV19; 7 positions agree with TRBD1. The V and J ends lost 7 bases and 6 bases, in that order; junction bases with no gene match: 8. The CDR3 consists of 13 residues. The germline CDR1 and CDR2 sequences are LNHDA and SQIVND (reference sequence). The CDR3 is CASTPGGLDGYTF. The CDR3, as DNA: TGTGCCAGTACCCCAGGGGGGCTGGATGGCTACACCTTC.

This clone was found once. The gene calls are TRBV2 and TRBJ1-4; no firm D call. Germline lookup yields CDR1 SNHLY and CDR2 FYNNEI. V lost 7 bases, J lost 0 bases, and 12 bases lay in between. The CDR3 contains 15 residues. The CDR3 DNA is TGTGCCAGCAAGAGGACCCGTCCAACTAATGAAAAACTGTTTTTT. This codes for CASKRTRPTNEKLFF.

The CDR3 DNA is TGTGCCAGCAGCTTAGGTTCGGCGGATGGCTACACCTTC. Residues: CASSLGSADGYTF. This chain uses TRBV7-2 with TRBJ1-2; D not certain. Trimming shortened V by 1 base and J by 6 bases, and 9 bases separated the two germline ends. CDR3 length equals 13 residues. The V gene's germline CDR1 is SGHTA and CDR2 FQGNSA.

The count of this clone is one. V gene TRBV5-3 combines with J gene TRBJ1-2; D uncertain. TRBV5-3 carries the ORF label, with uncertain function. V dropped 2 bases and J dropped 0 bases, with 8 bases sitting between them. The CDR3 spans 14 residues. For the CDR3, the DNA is TGTGCCAGAAGCTTTTGCAAAGCTAACTATGGCTACACCTTC. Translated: CARSFCKANYGYTF.

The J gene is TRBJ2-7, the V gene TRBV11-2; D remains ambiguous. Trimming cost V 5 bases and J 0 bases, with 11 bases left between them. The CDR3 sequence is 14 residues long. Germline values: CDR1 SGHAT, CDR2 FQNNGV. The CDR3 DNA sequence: TGTGCCAGCAGCCCCGGGTCTAGCTCCTACGAGCAGTACTTC. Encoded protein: CASSPGSSSYEQYF.

CDR3 in DNA: TGTGCCAGTAGTTCCCCTATAGCGGGGAGCTCCTACAATGAGCAGTTCTTC. It translates to CASSSPIAGSSYNEQFF. The chain couples TRBV19 to TRBJ2-1; 8 bases fit TRBD2. The CDR3 spans 17 residues. V lost 5 bases and J lost 0; bases outside the gene matches: 9. Per the germline V gene, CDR1 is LNHDA and CDR2 is SQIVND (reference sequence). Full variable domain (missing parts from reference TRBV19 and TRBJ2-1): DGGITQSPKYLFRKEGQNVTLSCEQNLNHDAMYWYRQDPGQGLRLIYYSQIVNDFQKGDIAEGYSVSREKKESFPLTVTSAQKNPTAFYLCASSSPIAGSSYNEQFFGPGTRLTVL.

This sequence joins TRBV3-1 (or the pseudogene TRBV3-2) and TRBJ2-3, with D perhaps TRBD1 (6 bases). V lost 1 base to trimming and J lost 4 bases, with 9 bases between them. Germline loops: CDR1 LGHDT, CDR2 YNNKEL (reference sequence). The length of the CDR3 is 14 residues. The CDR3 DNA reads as TGTGCCAGCAGCCAAGCCAGGGGAGCAGATACGCAGTATTTT. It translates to CASSQARGADTQYF.

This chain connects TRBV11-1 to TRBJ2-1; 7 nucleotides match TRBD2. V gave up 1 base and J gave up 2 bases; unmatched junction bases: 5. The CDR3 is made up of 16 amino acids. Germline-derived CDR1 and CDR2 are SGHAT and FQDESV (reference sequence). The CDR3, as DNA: TGTGCCAGCAGCTTAGGAAGGGAGGGAACCTACAATGAGCAGTTCTTC. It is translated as CASSLGREGTYNEQFF.

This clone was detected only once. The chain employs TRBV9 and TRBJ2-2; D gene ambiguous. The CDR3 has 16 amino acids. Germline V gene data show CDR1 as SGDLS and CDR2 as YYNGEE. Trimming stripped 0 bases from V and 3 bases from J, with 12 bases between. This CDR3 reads CASSVDVRVDTGELFF. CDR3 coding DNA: TGTGCCAGCAGCGTAGATGTTAGGGTTGACACCGGGGAGCTGTTTTTT.

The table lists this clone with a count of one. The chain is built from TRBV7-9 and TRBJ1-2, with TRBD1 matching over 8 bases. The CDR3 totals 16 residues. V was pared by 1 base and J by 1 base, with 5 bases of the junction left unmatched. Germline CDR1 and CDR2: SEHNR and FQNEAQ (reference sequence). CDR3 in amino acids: CASSLGAGQGNYGYTF. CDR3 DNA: TGTGCCAGCAGCTTAGGTGCTGGACAGGGTAACTATGGCTACACCTTC.

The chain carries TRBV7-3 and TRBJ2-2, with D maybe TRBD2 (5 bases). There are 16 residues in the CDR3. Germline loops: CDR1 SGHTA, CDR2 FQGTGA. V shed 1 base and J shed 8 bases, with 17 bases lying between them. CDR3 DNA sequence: TGTGCCAGCAGCTTAATAGTCCTAGCTAGTGGAGGGGAGCTGTTTTTT. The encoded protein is CASSLIVLASGGELFF. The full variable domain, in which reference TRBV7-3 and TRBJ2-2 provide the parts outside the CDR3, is GAGVSQTPSNKVTEKGKYVELRCDPISGHTALYWYRQSLGQGPEFLIYFQGTGAADDSGLPNDRFFAVRPEGSVSTLKIQRTERGDSAVYLCASSLIVLASGGELFFGEGSRLTVL.

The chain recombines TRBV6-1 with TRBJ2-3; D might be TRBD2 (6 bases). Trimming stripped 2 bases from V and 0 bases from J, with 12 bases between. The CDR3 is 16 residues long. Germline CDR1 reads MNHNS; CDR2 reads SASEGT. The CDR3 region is CASSERGGVSTDTQYF. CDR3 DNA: TGTGCCAGCAGTGAAAGAGGCGGGGTTAGCACAGATACGCAGTATTTT.

The CDR3: CASSSQKRDSYEQYF. The DNA for the CDR3 is TGTGCCAGCAGCTCCCAGAAGCGGGACTCCTACGAGCAGTACTTC. This chain connects TRBV5-4 to TRBJ2-7, with 7 positions matching TRBD2. V lost 3 bases and J lost 0; bases outside the gene matches: 6. CDR1 and CDR2 from the germline V gene are SGHNT and YYREEE (reference sequence). This CDR3 comprises 15 residues.

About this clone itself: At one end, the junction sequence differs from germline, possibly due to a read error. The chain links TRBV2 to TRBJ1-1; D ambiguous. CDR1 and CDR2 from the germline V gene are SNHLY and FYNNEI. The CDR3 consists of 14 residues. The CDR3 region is CASSGSEGGAEAFF. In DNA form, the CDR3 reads TGTGCCAGTAGTGGGAGTGAGGGTGGGGCTGAAGCTTTCTTT.

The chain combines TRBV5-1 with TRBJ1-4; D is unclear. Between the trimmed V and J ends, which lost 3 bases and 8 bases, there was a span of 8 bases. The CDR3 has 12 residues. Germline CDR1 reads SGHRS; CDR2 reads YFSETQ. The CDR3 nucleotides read TGCGCCAGCAGCTCGGGCCGGGAAAAACTGTTTTTT. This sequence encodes CASSSGREKLFF.

The CDR3 is CASSGTGGVYGYTF. The CDR3 DNA follows: TGTGCCAGCAGCGGGACAGGGGGCGTCTATGGCTACACCTTC. This chain links TRBV5-5 with TRBJ1-2; 12 bases fit TRBD1. CDR3 size: 14 residues. J gave up 4 bases and V 4 bases, and 2 bases lay outside the gene matches. CDR1 and CDR2 from the germline V gene are SGHKS and YYEKEE (reference sequence).

The CDR3 spells CASRPDTGGNTIYF. The CDR3 nucleotides read TGTGCCAGCAGACCGGACACGGGAGGAAACACCATATATTTT. This chain uses TRBV2 with TRBJ1-3, with D perhaps TRBD1 (5 bases). This CDR3 spans 14 amino acids. Germline V gene data show CDR1 as SNHLY and CDR2 as FYNNEI. The V end lost 6 bases, the J end lost 4 bases, and 13 bases lay between the germline ends.